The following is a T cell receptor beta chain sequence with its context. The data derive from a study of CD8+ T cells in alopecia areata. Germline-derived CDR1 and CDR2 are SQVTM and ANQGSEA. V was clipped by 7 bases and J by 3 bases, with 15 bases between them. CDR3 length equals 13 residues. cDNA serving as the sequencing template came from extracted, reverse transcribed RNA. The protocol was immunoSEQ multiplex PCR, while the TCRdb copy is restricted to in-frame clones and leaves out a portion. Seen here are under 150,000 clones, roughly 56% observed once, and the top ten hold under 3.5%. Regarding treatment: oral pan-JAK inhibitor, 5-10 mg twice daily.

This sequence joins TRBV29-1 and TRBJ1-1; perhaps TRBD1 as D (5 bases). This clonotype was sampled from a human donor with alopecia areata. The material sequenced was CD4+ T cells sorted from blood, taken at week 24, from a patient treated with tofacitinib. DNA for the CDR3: TGCAGCGCTACCGCGGTGGGGGACACTGAAGCTTTCTTT. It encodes CSATAVGDTEAFF. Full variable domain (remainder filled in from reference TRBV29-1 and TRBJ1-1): SAVISQKPSRDICQRGTSLTIQCQVDSQVTMMFWYRQQPGQSLTLIATANQGSEATYESGFVIDKFPISRPNLTFSTLTVSNMSPEDSSIYLCSATAVGDTEAFFGQGTRLTVV.